This T cell receptor (beta chain) is from a study of T cell repertoires in cytomegalovirus infection. Worth noting for this clonotype: The antigen is undetermined.

Germline V lookup: CDR1 LNHNV, CDR2 YYDKDF (reference sequence). V shed 8 bases, J shed 2 bases, and the junction held 17 bases outside the gene matches. This CDR3 has 18 residues. Findings and limits, study-wide: CMV carriers having the relevant HLA were flagged by cumulative public TCR beta family frequency.

TCRdb re-called the reads with MiXCR, one entry per CDR3 protein. The table records 200,000 to 300,000 distinct CDR3 sequences, approximately 9.1% of them present only once. The chain recombines TRBV15 with TRBJ2-2; 7 bases are a match to TRBD1. The TCR sequence derives from a human donor in good health (CMV status not recorded). Some clones in this sample may be carry-over from other donors' samples. The sequenced sample consisted of PBMCs. The CDR3 nucleotides read TGTGCCACCGGATCGGACAGGTTCTCTTCCCGCAACACCGGGGAGCTGTTTTTT. Amino acid sequence: CATGSDRFSSRNTGELFF.